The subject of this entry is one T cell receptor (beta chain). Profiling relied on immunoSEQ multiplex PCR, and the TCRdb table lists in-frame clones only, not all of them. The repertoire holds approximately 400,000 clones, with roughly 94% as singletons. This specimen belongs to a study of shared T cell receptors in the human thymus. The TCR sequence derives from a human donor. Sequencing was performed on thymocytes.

The CDR3 DNA follows: TGTGCCAGCAGTCCCCCAATGGGGGCGTTCTATGAAAAACTGTTTTTT. This gives the protein CASSPPMGAFYEKLFF. J is TRBJ1-4 and V is TRBV28, with D perhaps TRBD1 (6 bases). Trimming took 5 bases from V and 6 from J, leaving 19 bases between them. The CDR3 totals 16 residues. Germline V gene data show CDR1 as MDHEN and CDR2 as SYDVKM.